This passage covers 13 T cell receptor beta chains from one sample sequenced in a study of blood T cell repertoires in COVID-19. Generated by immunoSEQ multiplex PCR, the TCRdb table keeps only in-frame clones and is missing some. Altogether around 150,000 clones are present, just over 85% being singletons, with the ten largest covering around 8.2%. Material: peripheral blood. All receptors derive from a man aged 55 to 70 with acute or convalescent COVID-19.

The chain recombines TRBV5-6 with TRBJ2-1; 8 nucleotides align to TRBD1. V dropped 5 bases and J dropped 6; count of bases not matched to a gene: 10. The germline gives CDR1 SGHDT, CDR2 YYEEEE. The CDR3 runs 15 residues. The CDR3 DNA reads TGTGCCAGCAGGAGGACAGGGCTTGTAGCCAATGAGCAGTTCTTC. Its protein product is CASRRTGLVANEQFF.

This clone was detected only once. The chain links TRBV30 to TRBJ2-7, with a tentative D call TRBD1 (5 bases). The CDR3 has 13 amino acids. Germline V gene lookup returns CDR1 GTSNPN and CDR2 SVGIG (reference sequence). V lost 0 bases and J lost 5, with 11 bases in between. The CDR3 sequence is CAWSVGRVDEQYF. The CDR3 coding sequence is TGTGCCTGGAGTGTAGGCAGGGTCGACGAGCAGTACTTC.

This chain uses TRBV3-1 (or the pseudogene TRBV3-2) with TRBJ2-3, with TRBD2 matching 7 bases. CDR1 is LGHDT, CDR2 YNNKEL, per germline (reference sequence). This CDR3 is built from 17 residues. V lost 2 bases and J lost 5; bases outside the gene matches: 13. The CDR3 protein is CASSQKKGGRALDTQYF. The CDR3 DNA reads TGTGCCAGCAGCCAAAAAAAGGGAGGGAGGGCTTTAGATACGCAGTATTTT.

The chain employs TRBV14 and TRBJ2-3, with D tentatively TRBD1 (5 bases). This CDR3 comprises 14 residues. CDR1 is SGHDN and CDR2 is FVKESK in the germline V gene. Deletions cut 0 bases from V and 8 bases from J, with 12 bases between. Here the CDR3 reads CASSQELSQGTQYF. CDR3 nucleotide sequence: TGTGCCAGCAGCCAAGAACTGTCCCAGGGTACGCAGTATTTT. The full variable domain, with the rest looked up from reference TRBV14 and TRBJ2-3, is EAGVTQFPSHSVIEKGQTVTLRCDPISGHDNLYWYRRVMGKEIKFLLHFVKESKQDESGMPNNRFLAERTGGTYSTLKVQPAELEDSGVYFCASSQELSQGTQYFGPGTRLTVL.

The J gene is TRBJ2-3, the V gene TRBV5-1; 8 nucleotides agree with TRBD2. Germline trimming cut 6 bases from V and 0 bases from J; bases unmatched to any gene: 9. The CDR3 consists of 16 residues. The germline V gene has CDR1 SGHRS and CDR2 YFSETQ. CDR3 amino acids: CASTKTSAISTDTQYF. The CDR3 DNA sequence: TGCGCCAGCACTAAGACTAGCGCGATAAGCACAGATACGCAGTATTTT.

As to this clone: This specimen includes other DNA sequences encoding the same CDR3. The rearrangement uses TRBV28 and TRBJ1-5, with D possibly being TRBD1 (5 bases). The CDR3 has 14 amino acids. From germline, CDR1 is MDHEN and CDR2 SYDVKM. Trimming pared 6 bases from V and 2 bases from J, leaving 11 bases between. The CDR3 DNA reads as TGTGCCAGCAGCCTGGGGCGCGGCAATCAGCCCCAGCATTTT. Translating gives CASSLGRGNQPQHF.

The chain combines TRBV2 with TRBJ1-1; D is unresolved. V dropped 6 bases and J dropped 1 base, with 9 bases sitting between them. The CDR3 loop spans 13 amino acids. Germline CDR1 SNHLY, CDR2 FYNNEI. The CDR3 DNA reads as TGTGCCAGCAGGTACAGTCCGAACACTGAAGCTTTCTTT. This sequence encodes CASRYSPNTEAFF. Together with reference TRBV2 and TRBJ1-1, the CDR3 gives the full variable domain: EPEVTQTPSHQVTQMGQEVILRCVPISNHLYFYWYRQILGQKVEFLVSFYNNEISEKSEIFDDQFSVERPDGSNFTLKIRSTKLEDSAMYFCASRYSPNTEAFFGQGTRLTVV.

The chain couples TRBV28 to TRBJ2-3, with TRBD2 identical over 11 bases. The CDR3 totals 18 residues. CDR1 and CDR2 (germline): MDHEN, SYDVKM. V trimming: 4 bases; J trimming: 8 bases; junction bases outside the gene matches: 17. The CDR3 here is CASSSPQGSGRGWGTQYF. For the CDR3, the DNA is TGTGCCAGCAGTTCACCCCAGGGTAGCGGGAGGGGTTGGGGTACGCAGTATTTT.

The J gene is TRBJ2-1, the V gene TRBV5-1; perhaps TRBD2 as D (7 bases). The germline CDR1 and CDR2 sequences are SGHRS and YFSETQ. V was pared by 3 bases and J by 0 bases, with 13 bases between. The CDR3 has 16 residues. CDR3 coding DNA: TGCGCCAGCAGCTCCGGGGGGCGGGTCTCCTACAATGAGCAGTTCTTC. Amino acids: CASSSGGRVSYNEQFF.

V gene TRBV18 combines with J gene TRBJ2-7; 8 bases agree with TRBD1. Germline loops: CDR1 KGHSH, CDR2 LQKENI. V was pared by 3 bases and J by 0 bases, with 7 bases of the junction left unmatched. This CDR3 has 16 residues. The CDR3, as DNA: TGTGCCAGCTCACCTATGCGGGACAGGAGCTCCTACGAGCAGTACTTC. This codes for CASSPMRDRSSYEQYF.

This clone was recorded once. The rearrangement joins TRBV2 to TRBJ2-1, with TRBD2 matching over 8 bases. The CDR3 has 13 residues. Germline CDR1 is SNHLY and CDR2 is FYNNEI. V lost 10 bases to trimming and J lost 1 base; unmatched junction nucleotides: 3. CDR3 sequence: CATLADSYNEQFF. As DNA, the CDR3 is TGTGCCACACTAGCGGATTCCTACAATGAGCAGTTCTTC.

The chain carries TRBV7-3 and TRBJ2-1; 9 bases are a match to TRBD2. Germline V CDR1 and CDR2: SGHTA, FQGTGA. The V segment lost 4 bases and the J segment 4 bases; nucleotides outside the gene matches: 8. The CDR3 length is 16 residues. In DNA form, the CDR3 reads TGTGCCAGCAGCTCCCAAGCGGGAGGAAAATACAATGAGCAGTTCTTC. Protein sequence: CASSSQAGGKYNEQFF.

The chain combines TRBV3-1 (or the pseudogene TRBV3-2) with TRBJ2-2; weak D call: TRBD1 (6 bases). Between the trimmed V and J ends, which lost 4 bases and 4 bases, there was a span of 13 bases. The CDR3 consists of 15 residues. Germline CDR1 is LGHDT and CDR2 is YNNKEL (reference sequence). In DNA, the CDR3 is TGTGCCAGCAGCCGAATACAGGGATTCACCGGGGAGCTGTTTTTT. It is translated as CASSRIQGFTGELFF.